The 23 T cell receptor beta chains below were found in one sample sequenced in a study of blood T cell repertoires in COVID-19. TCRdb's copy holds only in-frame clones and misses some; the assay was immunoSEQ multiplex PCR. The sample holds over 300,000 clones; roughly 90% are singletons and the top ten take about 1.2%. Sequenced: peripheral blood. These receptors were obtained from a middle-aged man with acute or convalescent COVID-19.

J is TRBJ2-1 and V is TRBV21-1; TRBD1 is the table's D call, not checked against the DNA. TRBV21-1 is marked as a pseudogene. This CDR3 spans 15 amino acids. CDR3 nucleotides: TGTGCCAGCCTAAACCGGGACAGGGGTTTCAATGAGCAGTTCTTC. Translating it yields CASLNRDRGFNEQFF.

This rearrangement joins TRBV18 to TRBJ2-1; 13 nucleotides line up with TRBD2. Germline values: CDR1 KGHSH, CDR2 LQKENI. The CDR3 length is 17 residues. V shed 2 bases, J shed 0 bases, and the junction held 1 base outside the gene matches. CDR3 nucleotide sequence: TGTGCCAGCTCACCAAGGACTAGCGGGAGCTCCTACAATGAGCAGTTCTTC. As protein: CASSPRTSGSSYNEQFF.

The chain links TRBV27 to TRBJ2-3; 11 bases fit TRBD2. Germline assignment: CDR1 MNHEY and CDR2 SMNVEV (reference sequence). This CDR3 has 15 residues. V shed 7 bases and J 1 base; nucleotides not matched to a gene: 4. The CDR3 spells CASTLLAGGTDTQYF. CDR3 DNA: TGTGCCAGCACCCTACTAGCGGGGGGCACAGATACGCAGTATTTT.

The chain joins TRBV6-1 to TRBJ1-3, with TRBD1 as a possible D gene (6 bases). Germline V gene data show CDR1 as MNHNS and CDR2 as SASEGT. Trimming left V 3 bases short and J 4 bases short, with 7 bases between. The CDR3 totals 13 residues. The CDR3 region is CASSDRGGNTIYF. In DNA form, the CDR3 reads TGTGCCAGCAGTGACAGGGGAGGAAACACCATATATTTT.

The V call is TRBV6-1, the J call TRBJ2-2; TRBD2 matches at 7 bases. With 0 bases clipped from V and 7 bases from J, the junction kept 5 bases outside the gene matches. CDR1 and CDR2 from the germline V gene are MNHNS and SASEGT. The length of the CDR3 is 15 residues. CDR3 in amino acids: CASSEAVAGVGELFF. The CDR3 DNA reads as TGTGCCAGCAGTGAAGCAGTCGCGGGAGTCGGGGAGCTGTTTTTT.

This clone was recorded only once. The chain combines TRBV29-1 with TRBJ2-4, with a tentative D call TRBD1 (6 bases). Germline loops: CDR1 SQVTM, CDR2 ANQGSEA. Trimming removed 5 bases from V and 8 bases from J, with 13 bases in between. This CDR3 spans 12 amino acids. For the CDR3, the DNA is TGCAGCGTTCTCACAGGGTCGGACATTCAGTACTTC. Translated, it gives CSVLTGSDIQYF. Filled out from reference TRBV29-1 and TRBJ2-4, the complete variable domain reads SAVISQKPSRDICQRGTSLTIQCQVDSQVTMMFWYRQQPGQSLTLIATANQGSEATYESGFVIDKFPISRPNLTFSTLTVSNMSPEDSSIYLCSVLTGSDIQYFGAGTRLSVL.

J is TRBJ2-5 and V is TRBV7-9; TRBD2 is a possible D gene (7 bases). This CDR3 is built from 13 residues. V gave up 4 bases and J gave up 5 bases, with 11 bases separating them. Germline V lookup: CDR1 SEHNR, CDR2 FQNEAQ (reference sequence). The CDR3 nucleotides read TGTGCCAGCAGCTCGAGGGGGGGCGAGACCCAGTACTTC. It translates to CASSSRGGETQYF.

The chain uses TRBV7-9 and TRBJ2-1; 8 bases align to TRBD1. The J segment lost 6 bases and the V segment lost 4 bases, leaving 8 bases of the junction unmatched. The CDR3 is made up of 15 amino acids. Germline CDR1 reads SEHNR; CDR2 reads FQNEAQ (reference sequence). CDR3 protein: CASSSITGGGNEQFF. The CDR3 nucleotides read TGTGCCAGCAGCTCAATTACAGGGGGTGGCAATGAGCAGTTCTTC. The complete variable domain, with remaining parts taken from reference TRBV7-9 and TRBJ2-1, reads DTGVSQNPRHKITKRGQNVTFRCDPISEHNRLYWYRQTLGQGPEFLTYFQNEAQLEKSRLLSDRFSAERPKGSFSTLEIQRTEQGDSAMYLCASSSITGGGNEQFFGPGTRLTVL.

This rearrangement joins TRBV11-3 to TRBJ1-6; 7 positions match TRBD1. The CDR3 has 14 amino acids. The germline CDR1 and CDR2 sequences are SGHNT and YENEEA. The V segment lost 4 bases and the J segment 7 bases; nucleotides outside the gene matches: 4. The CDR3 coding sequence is TGTGCCAGCAGCTCCGGGACAGTGAATTCACCCCTCCACTTT. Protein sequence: CASSSGTVNSPLHF.

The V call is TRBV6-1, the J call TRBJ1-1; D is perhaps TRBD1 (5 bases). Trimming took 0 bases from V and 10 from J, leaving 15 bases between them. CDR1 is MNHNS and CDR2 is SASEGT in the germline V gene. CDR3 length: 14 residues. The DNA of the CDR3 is TGTGCCAGCAGTGAAGCCTGGGGCGGTTGGCCAGCTTTCTTT. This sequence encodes CASSEAWGGWPAFF.

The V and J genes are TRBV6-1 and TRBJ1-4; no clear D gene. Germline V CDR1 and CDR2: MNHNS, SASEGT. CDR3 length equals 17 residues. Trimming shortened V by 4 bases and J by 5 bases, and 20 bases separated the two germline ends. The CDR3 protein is CASSVLALRVENEKLFF. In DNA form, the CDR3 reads TGTGCCAGCAGTGTCCTTGCCCTGAGGGTAGAGAATGAAAAACTGTTTTTT.

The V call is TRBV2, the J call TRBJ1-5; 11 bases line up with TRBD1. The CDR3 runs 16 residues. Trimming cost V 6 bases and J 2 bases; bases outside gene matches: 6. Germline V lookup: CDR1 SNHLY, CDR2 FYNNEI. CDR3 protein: CASRNMGQGGNQPQHF. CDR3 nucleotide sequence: TGTGCCAGCAGGAACATGGGACAGGGGGGCAATCAGCCCCAGCATTTT.

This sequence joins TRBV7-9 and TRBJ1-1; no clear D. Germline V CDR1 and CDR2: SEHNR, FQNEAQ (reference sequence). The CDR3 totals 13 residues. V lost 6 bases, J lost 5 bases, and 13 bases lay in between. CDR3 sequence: CASSPGFGTEAFF. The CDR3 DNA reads TGTGCCAGCAGTCCCGGGTTTGGGACTGAAGCTTTCTTT.

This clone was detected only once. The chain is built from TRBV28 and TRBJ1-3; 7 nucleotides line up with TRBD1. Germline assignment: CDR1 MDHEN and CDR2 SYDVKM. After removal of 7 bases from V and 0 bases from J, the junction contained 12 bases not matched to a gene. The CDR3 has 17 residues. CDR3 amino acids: CASTPGTAYPSGNTIYF. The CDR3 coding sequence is TGTGCCAGCACCCCTGGGACAGCCTACCCCTCTGGAAACACCATATATTTT.

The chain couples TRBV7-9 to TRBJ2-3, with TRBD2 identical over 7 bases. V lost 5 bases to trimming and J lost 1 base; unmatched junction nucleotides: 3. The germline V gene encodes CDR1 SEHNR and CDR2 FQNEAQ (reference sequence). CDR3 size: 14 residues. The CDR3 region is CASSAGVGTDTQYF. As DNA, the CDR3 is TGTGCCAGCAGCGCGGGGGTCGGCACAGATACGCAGTATTTT.

In nucleotides, the CDR3 is TGTGCCAGCAGTGAACGGACAGGGGGCTACGAGCAGTACTTC. Its translation is CASSERTGGYEQYF. The chain combines TRBV6-1 with TRBJ2-7; 10 nucleotides line up with TRBD1. There are 14 residues in the CDR3. The V gene's germline CDR1 is MNHNS and CDR2 SASEGT. V shed 2 bases, J shed 3 bases, and the junction held 1 base outside the gene matches.

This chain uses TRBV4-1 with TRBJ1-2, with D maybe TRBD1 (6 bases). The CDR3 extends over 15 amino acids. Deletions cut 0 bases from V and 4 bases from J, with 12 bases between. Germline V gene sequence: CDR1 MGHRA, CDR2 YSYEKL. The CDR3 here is CASSQDRGGAYGYTF. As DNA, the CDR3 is TGCGCCAGCAGCCAAGATAGGGGGGGCGCCTATGGCTACACCTTC.

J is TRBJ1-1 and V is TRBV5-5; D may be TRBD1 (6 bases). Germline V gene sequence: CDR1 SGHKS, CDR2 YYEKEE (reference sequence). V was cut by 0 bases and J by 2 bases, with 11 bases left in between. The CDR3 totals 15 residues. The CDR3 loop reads CASSLVWTVNTEAFF. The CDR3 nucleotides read TGTGCCAGCAGCTTGGTATGGACAGTTAACACTGAAGCTTTCTTT.

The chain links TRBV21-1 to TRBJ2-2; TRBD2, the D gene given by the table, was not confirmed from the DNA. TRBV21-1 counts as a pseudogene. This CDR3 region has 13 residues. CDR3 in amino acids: CAHGGPHTGELFF. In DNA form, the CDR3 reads TGTGCCCACGGAGGGCCCCACACCGGGGAGCTGTTTTTT.

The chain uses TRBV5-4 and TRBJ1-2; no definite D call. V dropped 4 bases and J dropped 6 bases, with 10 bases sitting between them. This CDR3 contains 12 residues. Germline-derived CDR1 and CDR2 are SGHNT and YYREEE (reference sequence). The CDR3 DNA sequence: TGTGCCAGCAGCCAGAACGCAGATGGCTACACCTTC. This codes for CASSQNADGYTF.

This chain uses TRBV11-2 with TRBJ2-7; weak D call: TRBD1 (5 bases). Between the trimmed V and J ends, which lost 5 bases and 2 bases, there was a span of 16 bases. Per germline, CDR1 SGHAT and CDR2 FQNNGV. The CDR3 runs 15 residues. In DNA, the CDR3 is TGTGCCAGCAGCCCATACGACAGTGGTACCTACGAGCAGTACTTC. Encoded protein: CASSPYDSGTYEQYF.

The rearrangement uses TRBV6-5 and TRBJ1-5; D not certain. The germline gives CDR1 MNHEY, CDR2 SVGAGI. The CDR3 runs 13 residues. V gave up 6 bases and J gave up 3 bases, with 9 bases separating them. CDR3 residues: CASRSEYNQPQHF. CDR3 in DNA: TGTGCCAGCAGGTCCGAGTACAATCAGCCCCAGCATTTT.

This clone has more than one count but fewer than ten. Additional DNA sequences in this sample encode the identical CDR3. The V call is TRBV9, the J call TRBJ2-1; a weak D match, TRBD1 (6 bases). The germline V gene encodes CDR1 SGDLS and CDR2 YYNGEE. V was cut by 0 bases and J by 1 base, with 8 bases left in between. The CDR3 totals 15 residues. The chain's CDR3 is CASSVEGGSYNEQFF. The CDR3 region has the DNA TGTGCCAGCAGCGTAGAAGGGGGTTCCTACAATGAGCAGTTCTTC.